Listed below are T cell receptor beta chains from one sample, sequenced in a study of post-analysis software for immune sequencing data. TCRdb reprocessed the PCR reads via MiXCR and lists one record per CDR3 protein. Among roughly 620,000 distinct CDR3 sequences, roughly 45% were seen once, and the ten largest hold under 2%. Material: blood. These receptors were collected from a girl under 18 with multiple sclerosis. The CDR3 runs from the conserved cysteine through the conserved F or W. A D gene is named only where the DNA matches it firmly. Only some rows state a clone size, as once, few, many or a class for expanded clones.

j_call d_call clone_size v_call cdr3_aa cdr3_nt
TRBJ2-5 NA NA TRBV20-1 CSARVMTQYF TGCAGTGCTAGAGTCATGACCCAGTACTTC
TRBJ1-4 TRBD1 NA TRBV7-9 CASSPKDRGRSEKLFF TGTGCCAGCAGCCCCAAAGACAGGGGGCGAAGTGAAAAACTGTTTTTT
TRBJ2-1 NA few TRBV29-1 CSVSAEVNDEQFF TGCAGCGTTAGTGCAGAGGTAAACGATGAGCAGTTCTTC
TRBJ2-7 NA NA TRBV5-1 CASSLASGPFYEQYF TGCGCCAGCAGCTTGGCAAGCGGGCCTTTCTACGAGCAGTACTTC
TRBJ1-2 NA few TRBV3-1 CASSQDPSRGNYGYTF TGTGCCAGCAGCCAAGACCCCTCCAGGGGCAACTATGGCTACACCTTC
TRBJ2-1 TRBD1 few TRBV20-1 CSAQGANYNEQFF TGCAGTGCTCAGGGGGCGAATTACAATGAGCAGTTCTTC
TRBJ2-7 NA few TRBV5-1 CASGQSSYEQYF TGCGCCAGCGGACAGAGCTCCTACGAGCAGTACTTC
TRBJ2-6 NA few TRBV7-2 CASSLNPNVLTF TGTGCCAGCAGCTTAAATCCCAACGTCCTGACTTTC
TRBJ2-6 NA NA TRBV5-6 CASSLEAGYSLHGANVLTF TGTGCCAGCAGCTTGGAAGCGGGTTACAGCTTGCACGGGGCCAACGTCCTGACTTTC
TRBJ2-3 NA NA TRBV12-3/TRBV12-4 CASSPYGGTSTDTQYF TGTGCCAGCAGTCCTTATGGCGGTACTAGCACAGATACGCAGTATTTT
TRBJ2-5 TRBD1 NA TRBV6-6 CASSYSPNDRGGTQYF TGTGCCAGCAGTTACTCTCCTAACGACAGGGGCGGGACCCAGTACTTC
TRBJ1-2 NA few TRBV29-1 CSVEVAGPGGYTF TGCAGCGTTGAGGTCGCGGGACCAGGGGGCTACACCTTC
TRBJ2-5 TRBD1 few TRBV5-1 CVSSLGQKETQYF TGCGTCAGCAGCTTGGGACAGAAAGAGACCCAGTACTTC
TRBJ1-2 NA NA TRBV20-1 CSARDSGYTF TGCAGTGCTAGAGATTCGGGCTACACCTTC
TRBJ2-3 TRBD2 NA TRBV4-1 CASSQTGTSGWDTQYF TGCGCCAGCAGCCAAACGGGGACTAGCGGGTGGGATACGCAGTATTTT
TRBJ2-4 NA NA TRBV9 CASSVSHSAKNIQYF TGTGCCAGCAGCGTATCTCACTCAGCCAAAAACATTCAGTACTTC
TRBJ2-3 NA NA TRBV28 CATQRDLTSDTQYF TGTGCCACCCAAAGGGACTTAACCTCAGATACGCAGTATTTT
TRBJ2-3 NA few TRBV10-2 CASSSLSGDTQYF TGCGCCAGCAGTTCCCTCTCTGGGGATACGCAGTATTTT
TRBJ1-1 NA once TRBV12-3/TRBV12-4 CASSWDPRDTEAFF TGTGCCAGCAGCTGGGACCCCCGGGACACTGAAGCTTTCTTT
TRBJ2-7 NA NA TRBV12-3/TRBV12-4 CASSAKGHSYEQYF TGTGCCAGCAGTGCCAAGGGGCACTCCTACGAGCAGTACTTC
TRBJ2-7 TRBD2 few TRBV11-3 CAGSSLAGGTYEQYF TGTGCCGGCAGTTCTCTAGCGGGAGGGACCTACGAGCAGTACTTC
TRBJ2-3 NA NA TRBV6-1 CASSEQESDTQYF TGTGCCAGCAGCGAACAGGAGTCAGATACGCAGTATTTT
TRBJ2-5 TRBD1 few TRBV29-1 CSVNRGFRETQYF TGCAGCGTTAACAGGGGCTTCCGGGAGACCCAGTACTTC
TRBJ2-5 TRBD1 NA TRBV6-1 CASSGGRGQETQYF TGTGCCAGCAGTGGGGGCAGGGGGCAAGAGACCCAGTACTTC
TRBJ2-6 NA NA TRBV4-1 CASSLLLRANVLTF TGCGCCAGCAGCCTGCTACTGAGGGCCAACGTCCTGACTTTC
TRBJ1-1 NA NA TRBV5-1 CASSSGPTSQMNTEAFF TGCGCCAGCAGCTCCGGGCCCACTTCACAGATGAACACTGAAGCTTTCTTT
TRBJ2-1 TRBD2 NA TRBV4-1 CASSQGASGGVYNEQFF TGCGCCAGCAGCCAAGGGGCTAGCGGGGGGGTCTACAATGAGCAGTTCTTC
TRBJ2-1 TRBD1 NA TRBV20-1 CSARSSGTGVYNEQFF TGCAGTGCTAGGTCTTCCGGGACAGGGGTTTACAATGAGCAGTTCTTC
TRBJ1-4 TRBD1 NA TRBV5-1 CASSQGDSSEKLFF TGCGCCAGCAGCCAAGGGGACAGCTCTGAAAAACTGTTTTTT
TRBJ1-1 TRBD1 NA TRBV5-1 CATWGQGNTEAFF TGCGCCACCTGGGGACAGGGGAACACTGAAGCTTTCTTT
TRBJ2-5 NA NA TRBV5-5 CASSTAQLRETQYF TGTGCCAGTAGCACTGCCCAGCTCAGGGAGACCCAGTACTTC
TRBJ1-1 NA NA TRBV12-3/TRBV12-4 CASSPMDPIGTEAFF TGTGCCAGCAGTCCCATGGACCCGATCGGCACTGAAGCTTTCTTT
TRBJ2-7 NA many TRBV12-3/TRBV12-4 CASSTRGSYEQYF TGTGCCAGCAGTACCAGGGGCTCCTACGAGCAGTACTTC
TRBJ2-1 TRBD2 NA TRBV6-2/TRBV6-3 CASRKSGILNEQFF TGTGCCAGCAGGAAGAGCGGGATATTAAATGAGCAGTTCTTC
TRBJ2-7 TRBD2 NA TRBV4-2 CASSQDLAVFYEQYF TGTGCCAGCAGCCAAGATCTAGCGGTGTTCTACGAGCAGTACTTC
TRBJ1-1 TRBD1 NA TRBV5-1 CASSLEGAGEAFF TGCGCCAGCAGCTTGGAGGGGGCAGGGGAAGCTTTCTTT
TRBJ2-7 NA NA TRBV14 CASSQDTGSEQYF TGTGCCAGCAGCCAAGATACGGGCTCCGAGCAGTACTTC
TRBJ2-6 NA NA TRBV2 CASSSDFGANVLTF TGTGCCAGCAGTTCGGATTTCGGGGCCAACGTCCTGACTTTC
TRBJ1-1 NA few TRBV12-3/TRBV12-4 CASRKYRDTEAFF TGTGCCAGCAGGAAATATCGAGATACTGAAGCTTTCTTT
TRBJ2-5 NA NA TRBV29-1 CGAAEVEETQYF TGCGGCGCTGCAGAGGTGGAAGAGACCCAGTACTTC
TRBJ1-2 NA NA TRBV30 CAWTWEFNYGYTF TGTGCCTGGACTTGGGAGTTTAACTATGGCTACACCTTC
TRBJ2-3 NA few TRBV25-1 CASSEYRDMDTQYF TGTGCCAGCAGTGAATACAGGGATATGGATACGCAGTATTTT
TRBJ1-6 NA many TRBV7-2 CASSPDTNSPLHF TGTGCCAGCAGCCCAGACACGAATTCACCCCTCCACTTT
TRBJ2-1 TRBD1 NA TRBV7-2 CASSLVGTEPYNEQFF TGTGCCAGCAGCTTAGTTGGGACAGAGCCCTACAATGAGCAGTTCTTC
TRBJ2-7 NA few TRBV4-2 CASSQEEGGRDEQYF TGTGCCAGCAGCCAAGAGGAGGGGGGGCGTGACGAGCAGTACTTC
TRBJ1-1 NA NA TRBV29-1 CSVDIGNTEAFF TGCAGCGTTGATATTGGGAACACTGAAGCTTTCTTT
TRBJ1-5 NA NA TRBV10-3 CAISEPGDSNQPQHF TGTGCCATCAGTGAGCCGGGGGATAGCAATCAGCCCCAGCATTTT
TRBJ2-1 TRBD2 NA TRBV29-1 CSVDWTSNEQFF TGCAGCGTCGACTGGACTAGCAATGAGCAGTTCTTC
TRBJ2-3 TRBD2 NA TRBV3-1 CASSPRTSGINTDTQYF TGTGCCAGCAGCCCTCGGACTAGCGGGATAAACACAGATACGCAGTATTTT
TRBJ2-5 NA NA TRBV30 CAWRRTLQETQYF TGTGCCTGGAGAAGGACTCTCCAAGAGACCCAGTACTTC
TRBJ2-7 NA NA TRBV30 CAWRQVRSYEQYF TGTGCCTGGAGACAGGTTCGCTCCTACGAGCAGTACTTC
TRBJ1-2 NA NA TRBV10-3 CAISDEGADYGYTF TGTGCCATCAGTGACGAAGGGGCCGACTATGGCTACACCTTC
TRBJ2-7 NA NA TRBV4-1 CASSQNHAYEQYF TGCGCCAGCAGCCAGAATCACGCATACGAGCAGTACTTC
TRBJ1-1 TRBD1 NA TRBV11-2 CASSQTGAKGAFF TGTGCCAGCAGCCAAACAGGGGCCAAGGGAGCTTTCTTT
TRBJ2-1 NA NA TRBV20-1 CSARYGSAYNEQFF TGCAGTGCTAGATATGGCTCTGCCTACAATGAGCAGTTCTTC
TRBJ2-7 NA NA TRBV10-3 CAISDATYEQYF TGTGCCATCAGTGACGCCACCTACGAGCAGTACTTC
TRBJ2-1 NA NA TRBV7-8 CASSLGEISSIPMKIGQFF TGTGCCAGCAGCTTAGGGGAAATTTCCAGTATTCCAATGAAGATCGGGCAGTTCTTC
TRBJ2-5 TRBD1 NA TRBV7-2 CASSRGDRGHQETQYF TGTGCCAGCAGCCGAGGGGACAGGGGGCACCAAGAGACCCAGTACTTC
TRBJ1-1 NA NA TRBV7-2 CASSLAAGDTEAFF TGTGCCAGCAGCTTAGCCGCAGGGGACACTGAAGCTTTCTTT